This TCR beta chain was sequenced during a study of regulatory T cells in long-lasting Graves disease. Study-wide results and caveats: Favored gene segments in persistent disease were TRBV28, TRBJ1-2 and TRBJ2-5.

Ten or more counts support this clonotype. Its cognate antigen is unknown. To make TCR beta libraries, researchers used iRepertoire HTBI primers and Arm-PCR of CDR3 regions. TCRdb fed the multiplex PCR reads into MiXCR, producing one record per CDR3 protein. Of over 200,000 distinct CDR3 sequences detected, 18% appear once; the ten largest clones hold 14%. Germline V gene data show CDR1 as MGHRA and CDR2 as YSYEKL. This CDR3 is 12 amino acids long. Between the trimmed V and J ends, which lost 3 bases and 10 bases, there was a span of 12 bases. Stated time point: newly diagnosed GD, antithyroid drugs for less than 3 months. With RNA extracted from PBMCs as input, the TCR library was made. The same specimen was also included in a second study, on T cells in Graves' hyperthyroidism and ophthalmopathy. From that second work: Among clonotypes expanded in thyroid above 0.001, most were also found in blood. Onset of ophthalmopathy came a median approximately 6 months after the model predicted it.

The specimen comprised peripheral blood mononuclear cells (PBMCs), sampled at new diagnosis, from a patient treated with antithyroid drugs. The chain is built from TRBV4-1 and TRBJ1-2; TRBD1 is a possible D gene (6 bases). The clonotype was recovered from a woman in her twenties or thirties with Graves disease. CDR3 in DNA: TGCGCCAGCAGCCAGACGACAGGCCCCTACACCTTC. Its protein product is CASSQTTGPYTF.